Listed here are 27 T cell receptor beta chains from one sample, sequenced in a study of tumor and adjacent non-tumor tissue in lung cancer. No cell sorting was done before RNA was extracted from the tissue. A modified ARM-PCR protocol with three rounds of nested PCR amplified TCRbeta. TCRdb processed the multiplex PCR reads anew with MiXCR; each CDR3 protein has one entry. The table lists 200,000 to 250,000 distinct CDR3 sequences, around 71% of them singletons, with 20% to 25% in the top ten. Sequencing input: lung tumor tissue. All receptors come from a man aged 55 to 70 with non-small cell lung cancer.

CDR3 sequence (DNA): TGCAGCGGCCTACTGGGACAGGCTGGTTTCTTT. Translated, it gives CSGLLGQAGFF. The rearrangement uses TRBV29-1 and TRBJ1-1; TRBD1 matches 8 bases. Germline V gives CDR1 SQVTM, CDR2 ANQGSEA. V dropped 7 bases and J dropped 13; count of bases not matched to a gene: 11. The CDR3 contains 11 residues. The entire variable domain, with the rest obtained from reference TRBV29-1 and TRBJ1-1, is as follows: SAVISQKPSRDICQRGTSLTIQCQVDSQVTMMFWYRQQPGQSLTLIATANQGSEATYESGFVIDKFPISRPNLTFSTLTVSNMSPEDSSIYLCSGLLGQAGFFGQGTRLTVV.

On this clonotype itself: Sequence at one end of the junction differs from germline and may be a read error. The chain employs TRBV6-5 and TRBJ2-6; D not resolved. CDR1 MNHEY and CDR2 SVGAGI come from the germline V gene. This CDR3 comprises 16 residues. CDR3 sequence (DNA): TGTGCCAGGAGTTACCGGACCGGCGCCGGGGCCAACGTCCTGACTTTC. The encoded protein is CARSYRTGAGANVLTF.

This clonotype was seen a single time. A much larger clone lies a single base off, so this may be a read error. This rearrangement joins TRBV13 to TRBJ2-1; 9 nucleotides match TRBD1. CDR1 and CDR2 from the germline V gene are PRHDT and FYEKMQ (reference sequence). Unmatched junction bases numbered 11, after V lost 5 bases and J lost 9 bases. This CDR3 contains 15 residues. In DNA form, the CDR3 reads TGTGCCAGCAGCCCCCCCCGGACAGGGGACGGTGAGCAGTTCTTC. Its protein is CASSPPRTGDGEQFF.

About this clonotype itself: A single base separates this from a much larger clone, so it may be a read error. The chain is built from TRBV6-6 and TRBJ1-6; D uncertain. Looked up from germline, CDR1 is MNHNY and CDR2 is SVGAGI (reference sequence). The CDR3 runs to 14 residues. DNA for the CDR3: TGTGCCAGCAGTTACAGGGTACGAGATTCACCCCTCCAGTTT. Translation gives CASSYRVRDSPLQF.

Notes on this clonotype: A junction end diverges from the germline sequence, so it may reflect a read error. CDR3 bases: TGTGCCATCAGTGCCGGGAATAGCGGGAGGGCCGCCGCAGATACGCAGTATTTT. It yields the protein CAISAGNSGRAAADTQYF. The chain recombines TRBV12-3 or TRBV12-4 with TRBJ2-3; the match to TRBD2 covers 11 bases. CDR3 length: 18 residues.

Here the CDR3 DNA reads TGCAGTGCTCGTGGGATTAGCGGGGGACACACCGGGGAGCTGTTTTTT. This translates into CSARGISGGHTGELFF. The J gene is TRBJ2-2, the V gene TRBV20-1; 9 bases line up with TRBD2. V gave up 5 bases and J gave up 3 bases; unmatched junction bases: 10. This CDR3 is built from 16 residues. Germline V gene data show CDR1 as DFQATT and CDR2 as SNEGSKA (reference sequence).

As for this clonotype: A single base separates this from a much larger clone, so it may be a read error. The gene calls are TRBV4-2 and TRBJ2-3; 10 bases are shared with TRBD1. This CDR3 has 14 amino acids. Germline V lookup: CDR1 LGHNA, CDR2 YNFKEQ. This chain's CDR3 is CARSQGQGGDTQYF. The CDR3 bases are TGTGCCAGAAGCCAAGGACAGGGGGGGGATACGCAGTATTTT.

This clonotype was detected a few times. The chain has TRBV11-3 and TRBJ1-1; tentative D call: TRBD1 (5 bases). Germline CDR1 is SGHNT and CDR2 is YENEEA. The germline V and J ends were trimmed by 7 bases and 6 bases, with 18 bases remaining between them. This CDR3 has 14 residues. CDR3 region: CASNSEGRWSEAFF. The CDR3 DNA reads as TGTGCCAGCAACTCAGAGGGGAGGTGGTCTGAAGCTTTCTTT.

On this clonotype: An end of the junction does not agree with germline; a read error may underlie this. This rearrangement joins TRBV29-1 to TRBJ2-1; D may match TRBD1 or TRBD2 (6 bases each). Germline-derived CDR1 and CDR2 are SQVTM and ANQGSEA. There are 13 residues in the CDR3. CDR3 residues: CSVGGLTRDRQFF. CDR3 DNA sequence: TGCAGTGTTGGGGGGCTGACTAGAGACAGGCAGTTCTTC.

V and J are TRBV6-5 and TRBJ2-7; 9 positions agree with TRBD1. The germline CDR1 and CDR2 sequences are MNHEY and SVGAGI. The CDR3 consists of 14 residues. V lost 6 bases and J lost 8; bases outside the gene matches: 11. The CDR3 reads CASRPPGQGMKQYF. The CDR3 DNA reads TGTGCCAGCAGGCCTCCGGGACAGGGTATGAAGCAGTACTTC.

In the case of this clonotype: Given a much more abundant clone one base away, this may be a read error. The rearrangement links TRBV12-3 or TRBV12-4 to TRBJ1-2; D gene unclear. This CDR3 is built from 12 residues. Here the CDR3 DNA reads TGTGTCAGTCTCAGCGAAATCTATGGCTACACCTTC. This sequence encodes CVSLSEIYGYTF.

The V and J genes are TRBV6-5 and TRBJ1-5, with D possibly matching TRBD1 (5 bases). Per germline, CDR1 MNHEY and CDR2 SVGAGI. CDR3 length: 19 amino acids. V was trimmed by 9 bases and J by 1 base, leaving 28 bases between them. This CDR3 reads CASIASAGSINGSNQPQHF. CDR3 in DNA: TGTGCCAGTATAGCCAGCGCAGGGTCGATTAATGGCAGCAATCAGCCCCAGCATTTT.

To note about this clonotype: A junction end diverges from the germline sequence, so it may reflect a read error. V usage is TRBV5-1 and J usage is TRBJ2-1; D perhaps matches TRBD2 (6 bases). The germline CDR1 and CDR2 sequences are SGHRS and YFSETQ. The CDR3 runs to 18 residues. In DNA, the CDR3 is TGCGCCAGCAGCTTGGGACTAGGGGACTTCAGCTCCTACAGTGAGCAGTTCTTC. It is translated as CASSLGLGDFSSYSEQFF.

A remark on this clonotype: This may be a read error: a much more frequent sequence differs by one nucleotide. The V gene is TRBV20-1, the J gene TRBJ2-6; D possibly corresponds to TRBD1 (5 bases). The germline CDR1 and CDR2 sequences are DFQATT and SNEGSKA (reference sequence). The CDR3 is made up of 16 amino acids. CDR3 region: CSASQGSGTGANVLAF. The CDR3 nucleotides read TGCAGTGCTAGTCAGGGTTCTGGCACTGGGGCCAACGTCCTGGCTTTC.

Note on this clonotype: Its ends do not fully match the called genes, so a read error is possible. The chain joins TRBV11-1 to TRBJ1-4, with D maybe TRBD1 (5 bases). Germline V gives CDR1 SGHAT, CDR2 FQDESV (reference sequence). The CDR3 sequence is 14 residues long. The CDR3, as DNA: TGTGTCAGCAGCTCGGGAGGACATAATGAAAAACTGTTTTTT. Protein product: CVSSSGGHNEKLFF.

This rearrangement joins TRBV4-2 to TRBJ1-4; D uncertain. The CDR3 has 18 amino acids. CDR1 LGHNA and CDR2 YNFKEQ come from the germline V gene. Trimming removed 0 bases from V and 0 bases from J, with 14 bases in between. As DNA, the CDR3 is TGTGCCAGCAGCCAAGACGGTCCATCAGTGGCAACTAATGAAAAACTGTTTTTT. It codes for CASSQDGPSVATNEKLFF.

Remarks on this clonotype: Its ends do not fully match the called genes, so a read error is possible. Here the CDR3 DNA reads TGTGCCAGCATCTTCGGATCCGGGACAGGGGACGATCAGTACTTC. Protein product: CASIFGSGTGDDQYF. V and J are TRBV6-2 or TRBV6-3 and TRBJ2-7; 10 bases are shared with TRBD1. CDR3 length equals 15 residues. CDR1 is MNHEY, CDR2 SVGEGT, per germline.

This chain links TRBV20-1 with TRBJ2-3, with 10 bases matching TRBD2. The CDR3 loop spans 16 amino acids. Per the germline V gene, CDR1 is DFQATT and CDR2 is SNEGSKA (reference sequence). V shed 6 bases and J 3 bases; nucleotides not matched to a gene: 12. The DNA for the CDR3 is TGCAGTGCCCAAACCTTAGCGGGGGGCAGTACAGATACGCAGTATTTT. Protein sequence: CSAQTLAGGSTDTQYF.

As concerns this clonotype: The junction differs from germline at one of its ends, possibly a read error. The chain is built from TRBV24-1 and TRBJ2-3; D is perhaps TRBD2 (5 bases). The CDR3 length is 15 residues. The germline CDR1 and CDR2 sequences are KGHDR and SFDVKD. CDR3 region: CATSDLAIDTDTQYF. In DNA form, the CDR3 reads TGTGCCACTAGTGATTTAGCGATAGACACAGATACGCAGTATTTT.

The chain links TRBV28 to TRBJ2-5; TRBD1 matches at 12 bases. CDR1 is MDHEN, CDR2 SYDVKM, per germline. Losses at the gene ends were 6 bases for V and 4 bases for J; bases not matched to a gene: 6. This CDR3 is 15 amino acids long. The CDR3 sequence is CASSGTGGGRETQYF. The CDR3 region has the DNA TGTGCCAGCAGCGGGACAGGGGGCGGTAGAGAGACCCAGTACTTC.

Of note for this clonotype: An end of the junction differs from the germline gene, which may be a read error. The CDR3 protein is CARSLAGFIAGGNTGELFF. Written as DNA, the CDR3 is TGTGCCAGGAGCTTAGCGGGGTTCATAGCGGGGGGGAACACCGGGGAGCTATTTTTT. J is TRBJ2-2 and V is TRBV11-2, with 11 bases aligning to TRBD2. The CDR3 covers 19 residues. CDR1 SGHAT and CDR2 FQNNGV come from the germline V gene.

This clonotype was detected a few times. The chain uses TRBV5-8 and TRBJ1-5, with D hard to call. Germline V gene sequence: CDR1 SGHTS, CDR2 YDEGEE. Between the trimmed V and J ends, which lost 1 base and 8 bases, there was a span of 7 bases. The CDR3 consists of 12 residues. Here the CDR3 DNA reads TGTGCCAGCAGCTTGCAACAGAAGCCCCAGCATTTT. Protein sequence: CASSLQQKPQHF.

This clonotype has more than one count but fewer than ten. This chain connects TRBV20-1 to TRBJ2-3, with 14 bases matching TRBD2. Trimming took 3 bases from V and 9 from J; bases not matched to a gene: 8. This CDR3 has 15 residues. The germline gives CDR1 DFQATT, CDR2 SNEGSKA (reference sequence). The CDR3 DNA reads as TGCAGTGCTAGTGTAGGACTAGCGGGGGGTAGAACGCAGTATTTT. Translating it yields CSASVGLAGGRTQYF.

Turning to this clonotype: This may arise from a read error, as a much more abundant clone is one base away. The chain joins TRBV12-3 or TRBV12-4 to TRBJ2-1; D is perhaps TRBD1 or TRBD2 (6 bases each). The CDR3 consists of 15 residues. The V end was cut by 6 bases, the J end by 7 bases, with 19 bases between. The CDR3 protein is CASSPRGGFTNEQFF. CDR3 in DNA: TGTGCCAGCAGCCCCAGAGGGGGGTTTACGAATGAGCAGTTCTTC.

The chain couples TRBV12-3 or TRBV12-4 to TRBJ2-5; 10 nucleotides line up with TRBD2. This CDR3 has 14 residues. V lost 10 bases to trimming and J lost 3 bases; unmatched junction nucleotides: 8. The CDR3 nucleotides read TGTGCCATCAGCCATACTAGCGGGAAAGAGACCCAGTACTTC. Its translation: CAISHTSGKETQYF.

As concerns this clonotype: It is likely a read error, because the conserved phenylalanine at the end of the CDR3 is missing. The chain couples TRBV4-3 to TRBJ1-1, with D possibly TRBD1 on 6 matching bases. The CDR3 spans 14 residues. Trimming shortened V by 4 bases and J by 3 bases, and 12 bases separated the two germline ends. Germline V gives CDR1 LGHNA, CDR2 YSLEER. CDR3 sequence reads: CASSLRGGYTEAFS. The CDR3 DNA follows: TGCGCCAGCAGCCTGAGGGGGGGGTACACTGAAGCTTTCTCT.

As concerns this clonotype: At one of its ends the junction is not consistent with the germline gene, which may arise from a read error. The V call is TRBV20-1, the J call TRBJ2-1; 13 nucleotides align to TRBD2. Germline-derived CDR1 and CDR2 are DFQATT and SNEGSKA (reference sequence). The CDR3 loop spans 18 amino acids. CDR3 sequence (DNA): TGCAATGCTCCCTCTCCGAGACTAGCGGGAGGCTCCTACAATGAGCAGTTCTTC. Amino acid sequence: CNAPSPRLAGGSYNEQFF.